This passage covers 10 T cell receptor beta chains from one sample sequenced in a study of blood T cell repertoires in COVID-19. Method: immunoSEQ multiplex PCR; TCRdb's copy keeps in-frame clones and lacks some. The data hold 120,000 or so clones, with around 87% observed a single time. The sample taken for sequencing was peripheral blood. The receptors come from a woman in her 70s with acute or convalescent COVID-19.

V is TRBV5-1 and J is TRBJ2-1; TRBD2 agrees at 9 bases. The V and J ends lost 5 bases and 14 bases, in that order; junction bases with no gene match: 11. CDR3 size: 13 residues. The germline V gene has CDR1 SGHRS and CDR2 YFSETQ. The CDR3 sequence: CASRTEVAGAEFF. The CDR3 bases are TGCGCCAGCAGGACCGAAGTAGCGGGGGCGGAGTTCTTC.

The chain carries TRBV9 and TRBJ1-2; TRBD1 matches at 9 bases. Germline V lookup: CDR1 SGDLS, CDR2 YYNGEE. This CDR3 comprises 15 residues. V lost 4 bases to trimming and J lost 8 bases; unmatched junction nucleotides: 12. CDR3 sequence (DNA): TGTGCCAGCAGCTCACCCGGGACAGGGACCGACGGCTACACCTTC. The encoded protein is CASSSPGTGTDGYTF.

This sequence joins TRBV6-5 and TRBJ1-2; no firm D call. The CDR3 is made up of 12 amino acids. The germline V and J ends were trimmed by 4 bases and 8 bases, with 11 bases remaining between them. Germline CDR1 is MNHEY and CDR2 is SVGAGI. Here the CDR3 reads CASSSPVSGYTF. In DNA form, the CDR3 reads TGTGCCAGCAGTTCCCCGGTCTCCGGCTACACCTTC.

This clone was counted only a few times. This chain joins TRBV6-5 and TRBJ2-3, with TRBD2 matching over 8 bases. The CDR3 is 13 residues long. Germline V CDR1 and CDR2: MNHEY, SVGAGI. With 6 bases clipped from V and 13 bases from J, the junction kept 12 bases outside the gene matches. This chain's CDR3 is CASRGTSGGSKYF. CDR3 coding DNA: TGTGCCAGCAGAGGGACTAGTGGAGGGAGTAAGTATTTT.

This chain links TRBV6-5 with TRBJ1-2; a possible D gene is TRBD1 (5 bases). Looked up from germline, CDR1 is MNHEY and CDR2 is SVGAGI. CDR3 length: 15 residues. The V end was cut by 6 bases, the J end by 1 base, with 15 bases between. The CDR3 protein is CASRSQGPLNYGYTF. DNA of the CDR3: TGTGCCAGCAGATCCCAGGGCCCCCTTAACTATGGCTACACCTTC.

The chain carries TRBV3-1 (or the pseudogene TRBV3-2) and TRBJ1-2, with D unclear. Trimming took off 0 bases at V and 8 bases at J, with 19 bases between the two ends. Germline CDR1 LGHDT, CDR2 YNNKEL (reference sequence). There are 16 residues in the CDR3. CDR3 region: CASSQDIWASQGGYTF. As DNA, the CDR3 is TGTGCCAGCAGCCAAGATATCTGGGCATCTCAAGGCGGCTACACCTTC.

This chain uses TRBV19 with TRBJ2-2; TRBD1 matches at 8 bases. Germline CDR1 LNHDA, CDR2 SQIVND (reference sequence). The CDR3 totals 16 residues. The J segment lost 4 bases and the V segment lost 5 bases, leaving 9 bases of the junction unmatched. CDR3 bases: TGTGCCAGTAGTTATATTGGACAGGGCCTCACCGGGGAGCTGTTTTTT. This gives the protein CASSYIGQGLTGELFF. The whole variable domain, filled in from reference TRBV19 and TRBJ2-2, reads DGGITQSPKYLFRKEGQNVTLSCEQNLNHDAMYWYRQDPGQGLRLIYYSQIVNDFQKGDIAEGYSVSREKKESFPLTVTSAQKNPTAFYLCASSYIGQGLTGELFFGEGSRLTVL.

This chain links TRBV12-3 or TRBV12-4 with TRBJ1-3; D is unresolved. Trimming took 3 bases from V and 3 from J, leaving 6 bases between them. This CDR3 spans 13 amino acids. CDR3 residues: CASSLRGGNTIYF. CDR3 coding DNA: TGTGCCAGCAGTTTGCGGGGTGGAAACACCATATATTTT.

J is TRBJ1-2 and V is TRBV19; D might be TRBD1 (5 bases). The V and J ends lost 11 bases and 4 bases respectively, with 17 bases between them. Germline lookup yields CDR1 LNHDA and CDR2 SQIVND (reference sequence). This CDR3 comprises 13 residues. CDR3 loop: CAVPWGGGYGYTF. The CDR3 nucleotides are TGTGCCGTCCCATGGGGCGGCGGCTATGGCTACACCTTC.

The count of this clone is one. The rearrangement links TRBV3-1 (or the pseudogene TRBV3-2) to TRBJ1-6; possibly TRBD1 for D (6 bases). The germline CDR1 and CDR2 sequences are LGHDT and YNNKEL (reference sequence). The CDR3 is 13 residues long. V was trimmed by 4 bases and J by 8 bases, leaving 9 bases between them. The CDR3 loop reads CASSPQGYSPLHF. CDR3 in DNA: TGTGCCAGCAGCCCTCAGGGGTATTCACCCCTCCACTTT.